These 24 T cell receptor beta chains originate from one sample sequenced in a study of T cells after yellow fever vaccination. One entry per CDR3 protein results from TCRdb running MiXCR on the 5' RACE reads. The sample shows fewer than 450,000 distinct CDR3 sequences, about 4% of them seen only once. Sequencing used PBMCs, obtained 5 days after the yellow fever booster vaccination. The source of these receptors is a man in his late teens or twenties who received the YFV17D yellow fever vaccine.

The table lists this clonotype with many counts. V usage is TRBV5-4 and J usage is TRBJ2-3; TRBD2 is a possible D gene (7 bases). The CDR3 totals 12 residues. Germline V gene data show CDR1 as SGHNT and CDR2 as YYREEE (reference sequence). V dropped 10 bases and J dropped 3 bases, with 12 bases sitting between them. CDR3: CAVGGGTDTQYF. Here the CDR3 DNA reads TGTGCCGTAGGGGGGGGGACAGATACGCAGTATTTT.

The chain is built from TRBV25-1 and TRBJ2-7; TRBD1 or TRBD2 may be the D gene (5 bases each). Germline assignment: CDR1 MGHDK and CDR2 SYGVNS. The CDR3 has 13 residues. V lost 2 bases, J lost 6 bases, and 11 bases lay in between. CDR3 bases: TGTGCCAGCAGTGAACGGGATAGGGGCGAGCAGTACGTC. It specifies CASSERDRGEQYV.

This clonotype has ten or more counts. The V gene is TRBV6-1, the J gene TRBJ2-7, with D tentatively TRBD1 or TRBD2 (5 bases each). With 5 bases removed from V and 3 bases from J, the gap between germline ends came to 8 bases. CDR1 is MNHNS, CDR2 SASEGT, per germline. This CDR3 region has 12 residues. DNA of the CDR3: TGTGCCAGCAGTCGGGGCAACTACGAGCAGTACGTC. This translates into CASSRGNYEQYV.

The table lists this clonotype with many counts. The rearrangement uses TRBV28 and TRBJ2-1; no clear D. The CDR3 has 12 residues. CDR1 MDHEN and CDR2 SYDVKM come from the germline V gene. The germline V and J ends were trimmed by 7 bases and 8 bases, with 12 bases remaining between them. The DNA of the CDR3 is TGTGCCAGCAATTCTCGAGGTCATGAGCAGTTCTTC. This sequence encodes CASNSRGHEQFF.

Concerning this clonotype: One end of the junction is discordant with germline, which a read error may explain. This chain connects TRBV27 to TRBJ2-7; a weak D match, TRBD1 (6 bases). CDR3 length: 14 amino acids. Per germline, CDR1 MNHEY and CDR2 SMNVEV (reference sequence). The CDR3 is CAGSLLAGDYEQYF. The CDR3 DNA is TGTGCCGGCAGTTTATTGGCAGGGGACTACGAGCAGTACTTC.

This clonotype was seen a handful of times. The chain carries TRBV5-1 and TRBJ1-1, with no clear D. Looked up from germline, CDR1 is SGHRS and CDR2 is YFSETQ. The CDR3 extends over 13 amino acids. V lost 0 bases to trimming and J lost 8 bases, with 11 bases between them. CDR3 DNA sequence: TGCGCCAGCAGCTTGGCAGGAACCTCCGAAGCTTTCTTT. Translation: CASSLAGTSEAFF. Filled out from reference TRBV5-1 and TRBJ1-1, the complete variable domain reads KAGVTQTPRYLIKTRGQQVTLSCSPISGHRSVSWYQQTPGQGLQFLFEYFSETQRNKGNFPGRFSGRQFSNSRSEMNVSTLELGDSALYLCASSLAGTSEAFFGQGTRLTVV.

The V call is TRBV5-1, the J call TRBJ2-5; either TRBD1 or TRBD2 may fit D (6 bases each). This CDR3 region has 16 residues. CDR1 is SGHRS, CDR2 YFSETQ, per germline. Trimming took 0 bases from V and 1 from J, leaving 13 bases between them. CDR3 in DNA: TGCGCCAGCAGCTTGGGCGCGGGACAACTCCAAGAGACCCAGTACTTC. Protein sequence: CASSLGAGQLQETQYF.

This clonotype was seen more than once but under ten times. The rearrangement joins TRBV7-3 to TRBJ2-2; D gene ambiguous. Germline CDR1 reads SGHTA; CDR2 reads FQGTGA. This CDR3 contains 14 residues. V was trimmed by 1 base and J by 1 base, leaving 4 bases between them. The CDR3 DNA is TGTGCCAGCAGCTTAAACATGAACACCGGGGAGCTGTTTTTT. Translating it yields CASSLNMNTGELFF.

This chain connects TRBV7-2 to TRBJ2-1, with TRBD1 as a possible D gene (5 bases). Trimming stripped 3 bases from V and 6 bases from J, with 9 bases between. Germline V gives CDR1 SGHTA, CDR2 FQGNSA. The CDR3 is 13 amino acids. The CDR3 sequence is CASSFVRGNEQFF. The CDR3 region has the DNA TGTGCCAGCAGCTTTGTTAGGGGCAATGAGCAGTTCTTC. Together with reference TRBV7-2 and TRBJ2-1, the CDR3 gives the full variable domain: GAGVSQSPSNKVTEKGKDVELRCDPISGHTALYWYRQSLGQGLEFLIYFQGNSAPDKSGLPSDRFSAERTGGSVSTLTIQRTQQEDSAVYLCASSFVRGNEQFFGPGTRLTVL.

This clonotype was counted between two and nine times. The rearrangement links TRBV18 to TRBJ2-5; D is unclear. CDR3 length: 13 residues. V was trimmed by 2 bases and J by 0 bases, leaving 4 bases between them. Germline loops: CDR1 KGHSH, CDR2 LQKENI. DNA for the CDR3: TGTGCCAGCTCACCAAATGACCAAGAGACCCAGTACTTC. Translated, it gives CASSPNDQETQYF.

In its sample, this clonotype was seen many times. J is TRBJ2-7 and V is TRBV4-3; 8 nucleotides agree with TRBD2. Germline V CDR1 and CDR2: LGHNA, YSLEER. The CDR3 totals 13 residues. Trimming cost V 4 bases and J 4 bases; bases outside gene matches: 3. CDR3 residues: CASSPGREYEQYF. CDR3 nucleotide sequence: TGCGCCAGCAGCCCCGGGAGGGAATACGAGCAGTACTTC.

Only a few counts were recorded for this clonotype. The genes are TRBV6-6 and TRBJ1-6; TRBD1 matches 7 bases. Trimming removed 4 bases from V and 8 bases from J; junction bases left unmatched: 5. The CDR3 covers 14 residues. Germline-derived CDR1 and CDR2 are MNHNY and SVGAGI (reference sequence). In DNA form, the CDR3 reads TGTGCCAGCAGTTTGCAGGGGGTTTATTCACCCCTCCACTTT. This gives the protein CASSLQGVYSPLHF.

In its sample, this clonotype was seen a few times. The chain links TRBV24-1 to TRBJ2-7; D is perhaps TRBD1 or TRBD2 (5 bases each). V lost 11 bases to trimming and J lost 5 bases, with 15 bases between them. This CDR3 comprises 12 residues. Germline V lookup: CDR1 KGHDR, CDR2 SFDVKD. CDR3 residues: CAREGESDEQYV. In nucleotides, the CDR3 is TGTGCCAGGGAAGGGGAGTCCGACGAGCAGTACGTC.

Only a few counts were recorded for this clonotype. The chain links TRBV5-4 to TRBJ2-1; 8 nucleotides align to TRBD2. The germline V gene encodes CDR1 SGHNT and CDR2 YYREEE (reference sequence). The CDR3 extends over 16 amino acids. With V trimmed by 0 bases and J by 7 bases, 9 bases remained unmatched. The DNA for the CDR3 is TGTGCCAGCAGCTTGGGGAGCGGGGGCTTTAGGAATGAGCAGTTCTTC. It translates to CASSLGSGGFRNEQFF.

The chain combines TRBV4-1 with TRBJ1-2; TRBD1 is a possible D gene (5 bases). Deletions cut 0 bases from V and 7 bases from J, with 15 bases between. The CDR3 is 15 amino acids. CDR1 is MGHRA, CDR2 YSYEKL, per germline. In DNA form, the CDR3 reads TGCGCCAGCAGCCAAGATATCTCGACAGCTGGTGGCTACACCTTC. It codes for CASSQDISTAGGYTF.

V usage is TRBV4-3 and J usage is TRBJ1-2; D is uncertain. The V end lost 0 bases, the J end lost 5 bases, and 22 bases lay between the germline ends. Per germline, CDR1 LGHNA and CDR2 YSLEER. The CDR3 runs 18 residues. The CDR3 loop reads CASSQDKVSPALGYGYTF. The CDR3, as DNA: TGCGCCAGCAGCCAAGACAAGGTCTCCCCAGCCCTAGGGTATGGCTACACCTTC.

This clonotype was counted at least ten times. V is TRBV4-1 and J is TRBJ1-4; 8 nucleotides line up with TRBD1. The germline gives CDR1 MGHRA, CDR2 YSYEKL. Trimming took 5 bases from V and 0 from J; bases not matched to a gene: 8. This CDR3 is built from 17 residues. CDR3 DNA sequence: TGCGCCAGCAGCTTTCGGACAGGGATTGCAACTAATGAAAAACTGTTTTTT. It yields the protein CASSFRTGIATNEKLFF.

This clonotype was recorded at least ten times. CDR3 amino acids: CASSTGQGREQFF. The DNA for the CDR3 is TGTGCCAGCAGCACGGGACAGGGCCGGGAGCAGTTCTTC. This rearrangement joins TRBV7-2 to TRBJ2-1, with 9 positions matching TRBD1. Germline V lookup: CDR1 SGHTA, CDR2 FQGNSA. There are 13 residues in the CDR3. The V segment lost 5 bases and the J segment 10 bases; nucleotides outside the gene matches: 6.

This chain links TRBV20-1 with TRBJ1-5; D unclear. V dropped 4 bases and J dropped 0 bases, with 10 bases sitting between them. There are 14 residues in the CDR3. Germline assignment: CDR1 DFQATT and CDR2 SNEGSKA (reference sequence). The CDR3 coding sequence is TGCAGTGCTACAGGAGTGTATAGCAATCAGCCCCAGCATTTT. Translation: CSATGVYSNQPQHF.

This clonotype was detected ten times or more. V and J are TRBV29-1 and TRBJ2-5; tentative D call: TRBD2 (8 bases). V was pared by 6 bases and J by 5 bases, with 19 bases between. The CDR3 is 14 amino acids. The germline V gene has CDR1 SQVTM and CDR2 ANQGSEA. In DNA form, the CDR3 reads TGCAGCGTGCGATCGACAGGGACTAGGGAGACCCAGTACTTC. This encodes CSVRSTGTRETQYF. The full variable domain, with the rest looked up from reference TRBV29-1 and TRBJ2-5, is SAVISQKPSRDICQRGTSLTIQCQVDSQVTMMFWYRQQPGQSLTLIATANQGSEATYESGFVIDKFPISRPNLTFSTLTVSNMSPEDSSIYLCSVRSTGTRETQYFGPGTRLLVL.

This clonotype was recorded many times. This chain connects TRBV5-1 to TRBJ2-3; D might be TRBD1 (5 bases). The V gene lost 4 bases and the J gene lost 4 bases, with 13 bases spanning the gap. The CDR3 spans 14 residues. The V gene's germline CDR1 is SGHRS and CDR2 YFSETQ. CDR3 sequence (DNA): TGCGCCAGCAGCGTGGACACCGCGGCAGATACGCAGTATTTT. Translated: CASSVDTAADTQYF.

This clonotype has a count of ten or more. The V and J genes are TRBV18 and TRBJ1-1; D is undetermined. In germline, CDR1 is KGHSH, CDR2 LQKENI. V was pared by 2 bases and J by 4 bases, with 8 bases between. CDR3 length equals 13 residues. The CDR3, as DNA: TGTGCCAGCTCACCAGGGGAGGGCACTGAAGCTTTCTTT. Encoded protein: CASSPGEGTEAFF.

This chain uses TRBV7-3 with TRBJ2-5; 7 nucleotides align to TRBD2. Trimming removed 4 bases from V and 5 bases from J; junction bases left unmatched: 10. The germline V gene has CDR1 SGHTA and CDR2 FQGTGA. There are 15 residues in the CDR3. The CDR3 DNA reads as TGTGCCAGCAGCTCCACCTTCGGGGGGATGGAGACCCAGTACTTC. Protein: CASSSTFGGMETQYF.

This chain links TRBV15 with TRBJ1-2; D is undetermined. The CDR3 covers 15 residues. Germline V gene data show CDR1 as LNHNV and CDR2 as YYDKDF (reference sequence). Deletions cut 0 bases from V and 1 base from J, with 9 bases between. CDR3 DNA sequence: TGTGCCACCAGCAGAGATCTTTCCAGTAACTATGGCTACACCTTC. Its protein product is CATSRDLSSNYGYTF.